The 2 T cell receptor beta chains given below trace back to one sample, sequenced in a study of long-term antiretroviral therapy in people with HIV. Sequencing relied on immunoSEQ assay v3.0, run at survey level. Clones were read by immunoSEQ multiplex PCR, and TCRdb kept only the in-frame ones, dropping some. This sample carries 20,000 to 25,000 clones, 81% of them seen once, and the ten largest clones take 7.2%. The sample consisted of unsorted PBMCs, taken 1.5 years after starting antiretroviral therapy. The receptors derive from a man aged 30 to 45 with HIV.

The gene calls are TRBV28 and TRBJ1-3, with D maybe TRBD1 (5 bases). The V gene lost 3 bases and the J gene lost 0 bases, with 15 bases spanning the gap. The CDR3 loop spans 17 amino acids. Germline CDR1 reads MDHEN; CDR2 reads SYDVKM. CDR3 nucleotide sequence: TGTGCCAGCAGTTTCCCCCTTCGACAGCTCTCTGGAAACACCATATATTTT. Its protein product is CASSFPLRQLSGNTIYF.

This chain joins TRBV6-5 and TRBJ1-1; 7 bases are shared with TRBD1. J lost 4 bases, V lost 4 bases, and 9 bases had no gene match. In germline, CDR1 is MNHEY, CDR2 SVGAGI. This CDR3 spans 15 amino acids. For the CDR3, the DNA is TGTGCCAGCAGTTTACTGGGACAGAGCGTCACTGAAGCTTTCTTT. It codes for CASSLLGQSVTEAFF.